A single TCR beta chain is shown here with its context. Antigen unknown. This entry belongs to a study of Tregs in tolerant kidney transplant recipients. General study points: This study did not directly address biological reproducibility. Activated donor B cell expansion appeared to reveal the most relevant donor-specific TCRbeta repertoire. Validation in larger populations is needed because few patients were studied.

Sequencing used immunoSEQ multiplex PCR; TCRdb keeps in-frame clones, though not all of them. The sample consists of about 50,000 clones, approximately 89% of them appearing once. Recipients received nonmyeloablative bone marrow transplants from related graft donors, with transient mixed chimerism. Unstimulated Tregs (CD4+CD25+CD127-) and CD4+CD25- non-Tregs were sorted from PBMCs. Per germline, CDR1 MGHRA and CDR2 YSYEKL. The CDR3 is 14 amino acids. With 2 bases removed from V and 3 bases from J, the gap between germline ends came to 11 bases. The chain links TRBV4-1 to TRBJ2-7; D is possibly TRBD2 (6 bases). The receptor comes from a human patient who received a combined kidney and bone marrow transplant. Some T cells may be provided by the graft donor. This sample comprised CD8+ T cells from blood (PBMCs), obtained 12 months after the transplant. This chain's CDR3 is CASSQTRGSYEQYF. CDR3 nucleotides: TGCGCCAGCAGCCAAACCCGGGGGAGCTACGAGCAGTACTTC.